These 31 T cell receptor beta chains were all obtained from the same sample, sequenced in a study of T cell responses to AZD1222 COVID-19 vaccine. The protocol was immunoSEQ multiplex PCR, while the TCRdb copy is restricted to in-frame clones and leaves out a portion. Of roughly 76,000 clones listed, around nine tenths are singletons. The sequencing here drew on peripheral blood, taken on day 0 of AZD1222 vaccination. The receptors derive from an adult in good health.

With regard to this clone: Other DNA sequences from this sample encode an identical CDR3 as well. The rearrangement uses TRBV7-2 and TRBJ1-5, with no clear D. The germline V and J ends were trimmed by 1 base and 0 bases, with 7 bases remaining between them. Looked up from germline, CDR1 is SGHTA and CDR2 is FQGNSA. The CDR3 loop spans 15 amino acids. CDR3 nucleotide sequence: TGTGCCAGCAGCTTAGTTGTAAATAGCAATCAGCCCCAGCATTTT. Translating it yields CASSLVVNSNQPQHF.

This chain uses TRBV27 with TRBJ2-3, with D possibly being TRBD2 (5 bases). The CDR3 totals 16 residues. The germline CDR1 and CDR2 sequences are MNHEY and SMNVEV (reference sequence). Deletions cut 6 bases from V and 3 bases from J, with 19 bases between. This CDR3 is CASRLDWRPYTDTQYF. The CDR3 bases are TGTGCCAGCAGGTTGGACTGGCGGCCCTATACAGATACGCAGTATTTT.

The V call is TRBV27, the J call TRBJ2-7, with a possible D match to TRBD1 (6 bases). Per the germline V gene, CDR1 is MNHEY and CDR2 is SMNVEV (reference sequence). V lost 4 bases, J lost 3 bases, and 16 bases lay in between. CDR3 length equals 15 residues. CDR3 DNA: TGTGCCAGCAGTTCACCCGGGACATACGGCTACGAGCAGTACTTC. Protein: CASSSPGTYGYEQYF.

The rearrangement joins TRBV27 to TRBJ2-4; D gene uncertain. V dropped 4 bases and J dropped 0 bases, with 7 bases sitting between them. This CDR3 is 14 amino acids long. The germline V gene has CDR1 MNHEY and CDR2 SMNVEV (reference sequence). Here the CDR3 DNA reads TGTGCCAGCAGTTCCTGGGAAGCCAAAAACATTCAGTACTTC. Protein product: CASSSWEAKNIQYF.

This rearrangement joins TRBV5-1 to TRBJ2-7; maybe TRBD1 (6 bases). The CDR3 runs to 16 residues. V lost 5 bases and J 0 bases, leaving 18 bases between the germline ends. Germline V lookup: CDR1 SGHRS, CDR2 YFSETQ. As DNA, the CDR3 is TGCGCCAGCAGGCTGGAGAGTCAGGGGATCTCCTACGAGCAGTACTTC. It is translated as CASRLESQGISYEQYF.

The chain is built from TRBV28 and TRBJ2-3, with 7 bases matching TRBD1. The CDR3 spans 15 residues. Germline-derived CDR1 and CDR2 are MDHEN and SYDVKM. V was clipped by 6 bases and J by 4 bases; unmatched bases: 10. The CDR3 nucleotides are TGTGCCAGCAGCACCGACAGGGAAGGTTCAGATACGCAGTATTTT. Its translation is CASSTDREGSDTQYF.

The chain carries TRBV14 and TRBJ1-6; D is unclear. Trimming took off 4 bases at V and 9 bases at J, with 7 bases between the two ends. The V gene's germline CDR1 is SGHDN and CDR2 FVKESK. The CDR3 runs to 12 residues. In DNA, the CDR3 is TGTGCCAGCAGCCTAGACATTTCACCCCTCCACTTT. Translating gives CASSLDISPLHF.

This clone has just one count. V and J are TRBV7-2 and TRBJ2-3; 12 nucleotides line up with TRBD2. The V segment lost 1 base and the J segment 0 bases; nucleotides outside the gene matches: 2. The germline V gene encodes CDR1 SGHTA and CDR2 FQGNSA. The length of the CDR3 is 17 residues. CDR3 in amino acids: CASSLVGTSGSTDTQYF. CDR3 nucleotide sequence: TGTGCCAGCAGCTTAGTAGGGACTAGCGGGAGCACAGATACGCAGTATTTT.

The rearrangement uses TRBV29-1 and TRBJ2-3; 8 bases agree with TRBD2. The J segment lost 1 base and the V segment lost 1 base, leaving 7 bases of the junction unmatched. CDR3 length: 16 amino acids. The germline V gene has CDR1 SQVTM and CDR2 ANQGSEA. The CDR3 spells CSVEARGGPRTDTQYF. Written as DNA, the CDR3 is TGCAGCGTTGAAGCCCGCGGGGGGCCGCGCACAGATACGCAGTATTTT.

The chain recombines TRBV29-1 with TRBJ1-3; D gene uncertain. V was pared by 4 bases and J by 9 bases, with 16 bases between. Germline CDR1 and CDR2: SQVTM and ANQGSEA. The CDR3 loop spans 13 amino acids. CDR3 DNA: TGCAGCGTTGGACACACGGGTAAAGGCACCATATATTTT. It specifies CSVGHTGKGTIYF. Filled out from reference TRBV29-1 and TRBJ1-3, the complete variable domain reads SAVISQKPSRDICQRGTSLTIQCQVDSQVTMMFWYRQQPGQSLTLIATANQGSEATYESGFVIDKFPISRPNLTFSTLTVSNMSPEDSSIYLCSVGHTGKGTIYFGEGSWLTVV.

The chain combines TRBV19 with TRBJ2-5; D perhaps matches TRBD2 (7 bases). The CDR3 contains 13 residues. Trimming took off 8 bases at V and 1 base at J, with 11 bases between the two ends. In germline, CDR1 is LNHDA, CDR2 SQIVND (reference sequence). The CDR3 DNA follows: TGTGCCAGTGACGCGGGGGCCCAAGAGACCCAGTACTTC. It codes for CASDAGAQETQYF.

This rearrangement joins TRBV19 to TRBJ2-7; 10 bases align to TRBD2. Trimming took 8 bases from V and 0 from J; bases not matched to a gene: 1. Germline-derived CDR1 and CDR2 are LNHDA and SQIVND (reference sequence). This CDR3 region has 13 residues. The CDR3 reads CASRTSGSYEQYF. The CDR3 nucleotides are TGTGCCAGTCGGACTAGCGGCTCCTACGAGCAGTACTTC.

This chain links TRBV25-1 with TRBJ2-2, with D possibly called TRBD1 or TRBD2 (5 bases each). The CDR3 length is 12 residues. The V gene's germline CDR1 is MGHDK and CDR2 SYGVNS. With 6 bases removed from V and 7 bases from J, the gap between germline ends came to 9 bases. CDR3: CASRGTHGELFF. For the CDR3, the DNA is TGTGCCAGCAGAGGGACGCACGGGGAGCTGTTTTTT.

The CDR3 region is CASSPQQETQYF. The DNA of the CDR3 is TGTGCCAGCTCACCACAGCAAGAGACCCAGTACTTC. The chain recombines TRBV18 with TRBJ2-5; D not certain. This CDR3 spans 12 amino acids. Germline values: CDR1 KGHSH, CDR2 LQKENI. Trimming removed 1 base at V and 2 bases at J, with 2 bases between.

The V gene is TRBV29-1, the J gene TRBJ2-1, with 10 bases identical to TRBD2. The V gene's germline CDR1 is SQVTM and CDR2 ANQGSEA. CDR3 length: 13 amino acids. The trim removed 6 bases at V and 3 bases at J, leaving 2 bases unmatched. CDR3 protein: CSVRTSGYNEQFF. CDR3 nucleotide sequence: TGCAGCGTGCGGACTAGCGGCTACAATGAGCAGTTCTTC.

The rearrangement joins TRBV7-9 to TRBJ1-1, with 7 nucleotides matching TRBD1. V was pared by 3 bases and J by 4 bases, with 5 bases of the junction left unmatched. The CDR3 length is 14 residues. Looked up from germline, CDR1 is SEHNR and CDR2 is FQNEAQ (reference sequence). The CDR3 reads CASSLEGGVTEAFF. The CDR3 DNA reads as TGTGCCAGCAGCTTGGAAGGGGGCGTCACTGAAGCTTTCTTT. Based on the CDR3 plus reference TRBV7-9 and TRBJ1-1, the full variable domain is DTGVSQNPRHKITKRGQNVTFRCDPISEHNRLYWYRQTLGQGPEFLTYFQNEAQLEKSRLLSDRFSAERPKGSFSTLEIQRTEQGDSAMYLCASSLEGGVTEAFFGQGTRLTVV.

This chain joins TRBV11-2 and TRBJ2-7; no clear D. The germline V and J ends were trimmed by 1 base and 1 base, with 11 bases remaining between them. From germline, CDR1 is SGHAT and CDR2 FQNNGV. The CDR3 has 15 amino acids. CDR3 sequence reads: CASSLGLGPSYEQYF. The CDR3 DNA reads as TGTGCCAGCAGCTTAGGGTTGGGCCCTTCCTACGAGCAGTACTTC.

The CDR3 protein is CAWTAGNYGYTF. As DNA, the CDR3 is TGTGCCTGGACAGCGGGGAACTATGGCTACACCTTC. The chain recombines TRBV30 with TRBJ1-2; unclear D gene. Germline V lookup: CDR1 GTSNPN, CDR2 SVGIG (reference sequence). V was pared by 4 bases and J by 2 bases, with 8 bases between. The CDR3 length is 12 residues.

J is TRBJ2-3 and V is TRBV5-1, with D uncertain. This CDR3 contains 15 residues. The germline V gene has CDR1 SGHRS and CDR2 YFSETQ. Trimming took 0 bases from V and 2 from J, leaving 10 bases between them. The CDR3 loop is CASSLAHGDTDTQYF. In DNA, the CDR3 is TGCGCCAGCAGCTTGGCCCATGGGGACACAGATACGCAGTATTTT.

This clone was counted a single time. The CDR3 DNA follows: TGTGCCAGCAGCCAAGGGCGACAGAGCTACGAGCAGTACTTC. Protein: CASSQGRQSYEQYF. The gene calls are TRBV7-8 and TRBJ2-7, with a weak D call TRBD1 (5 bases). The CDR3 runs 14 residues. The germline V gene encodes CDR1 SGHVS and CDR2 FQNEAQ. Trimming removed 5 bases from V and 3 bases from J, with 14 bases in between.

This chain links TRBV29-1 with TRBJ2-5, with 7 bases identical to TRBD2. CDR3 length: 16 amino acids. The germline V gene encodes CDR1 SQVTM and CDR2 ANQGSEA. Trimming cost V 7 bases and J 2 bases; bases outside gene matches: 16. CDR3: CSGLGGGEPPQETQYF. Here the CDR3 DNA reads TGCAGCGGATTAGGCGGGGGTGAACCCCCACAAGAGACCCAGTACTTC.

The chain carries TRBV18 and TRBJ2-7; TRBD1 might be the D (6 bases). Trimming shortened V by 6 bases and J by 2 bases, and 20 bases separated the two germline ends. Germline loops: CDR1 KGHSH, CDR2 LQKENI. This CDR3 has 16 residues. Here the CDR3 reads CASSQIDRTLAYEQYF. DNA for the CDR3: TGTGCCAGCTCCCAGATTGACAGGACCCTAGCCTACGAGCAGTACTTC.

This chain joins TRBV6-6 and TRBJ2-7; D is unresolved. Germline-derived CDR1 and CDR2 are MNHNY and SVGAGI (reference sequence). Trimming removed 5 bases from V and 2 bases from J, with 16 bases in between. The CDR3 length is 15 residues. The DNA for the CDR3 is TGTGCCAGCAGTCGCGACAAGGACGGAACCTACGAGCAGTACTTC. Translated: CASSRDKDGTYEQYF.

CDR3 sequence reads: CASSQLQGAHGYTF. The CDR3 DNA is TGTGCCAGCAGCCAACTACAGGGAGCCCATGGCTACACCTTC. The chain uses TRBV3-1 (or the pseudogene TRBV3-2) and TRBJ1-2, with D tentatively TRBD1 (6 bases). CDR1 LGHDT and CDR2 YNNKEL come from the germline V gene (reference sequence). V lost 2 bases and J 6 bases, leaving 13 bases between the germline ends. This CDR3 has 14 amino acids.

The chain has TRBV2 and TRBJ1-2; a weak D match, TRBD1 (5 bases). The V end lost 2 bases, the J end lost 7 bases, and 14 bases lay between the germline ends. The CDR3 has 14 amino acids. From germline, CDR1 is SNHLY and CDR2 FYNNEI. The chain's CDR3 is CASSELGTSSGYTF. The CDR3 bases are TGTGCCAGCAGTGAACTAGGGACTTCCAGTGGCTACACCTTC.

The chain links TRBV5-1 to TRBJ2-5; the D call may be TRBD1 or TRBD2 (6 bases each). The CDR3 is 15 residues long. CDR1 and CDR2 (germline): SGHRS, YFSETQ. V was shortened by 3 bases and J by 1 base, with 13 bases between the two germline ends. This chain's CDR3 is CASSSSGAPQETQYF. The DNA for the CDR3 is TGCGCCAGCAGCTCGTCGGGGGCCCCCCAAGAGACCCAGTACTTC.

This clone appeared a single time. CDR3 amino acids: CASSRPRQGATPNNSPLHF. The CDR3 bases are TGTGCCAGTAGTCGACCCAGACAGGGGGCGACCCCCAATAATTCACCCCTCCACTTT. The rearrangement uses TRBV19 and TRBJ1-6; TRBD1 matches at 10 bases. Germline V gene lookup returns CDR1 LNHDA and CDR2 SQIVND (reference sequence). This CDR3 is 19 amino acids long. V lost 5 bases to trimming and J lost 5 bases; unmatched junction nucleotides: 15.

This clone appeared once. The chain is built from TRBV10-1 and TRBJ2-3, with D perhaps TRBD1 (6 bases). V lost 2 bases, J lost 2 bases, and 11 bases lay in between. CDR3 size: 15 residues. Germline-derived CDR1 and CDR2 are WNHNN and SYGVQD (reference sequence). This CDR3 is CASSEGQLTTDTQYF. CDR3 DNA: TGCGCCAGCAGTGAGGGACAGCTAACCACAGATACGCAGTATTTT.

The chain recombines TRBV9 with TRBJ2-2, with TRBD1 as a possible D gene (6 bases). The CDR3 is 17 residues long. Germline values: CDR1 SGDLS, CDR2 YYNGEE. The V and J ends lost 1 base and 5 bases respectively, with 18 bases between them. For the CDR3, the DNA is TGTGCCAGCAGCGTACGAGAGCCGGGACACAGAACCGGGGAGCTGTTTTTT. This translates into CASSVREPGHRTGELFF.

J is TRBJ2-7 and V is TRBV28; 7 bases fit TRBD1. Germline values: CDR1 MDHEN, CDR2 SYDVKM. V was clipped by 6 bases and J by 5 bases; unmatched bases: 16. The CDR3 is 16 amino acids. The CDR3 region is CASRPGTALTRHEQYV. CDR3 nucleotide sequence: TGTGCCAGCAGACCCGGGACAGCACTGACCCGGCACGAGCAGTACGTC.

This chain links TRBV4-1 with TRBJ2-7; 12 nucleotides agree with TRBD2. Germline assignment: CDR1 MGHRA and CDR2 YSYEKL. The junction had 3 bases not matched to a gene; V was cut back by 3 bases and J by 3 bases. CDR3 length: 15 residues. CDR3 DNA: TGCGCCAGCAGCCAGCGACTAGCGGGAGTCTACGAGCAGTACTTC. As protein: CASSQRLAGVYEQYF.